This TCR beta chain was captured by sequencing in a study of blood T cell repertoires in COVID-19. Across the study: Material from acute and convalescent COVID-19 was sourced from the United States, Italy and Spain.

With 3 bases clipped from V and 4 bases from J, the junction kept 10 bases outside the gene matches. Germline-derived CDR1 and CDR2 are SEHNR and FQNEAQ (reference sequence). CDR3 size: 17 residues. Method: immunoSEQ multiplex PCR; TCRdb's copy keeps in-frame clones and lacks some. The data contain around 250,000 clones, more than 75% of them singletons. This clone was seen only once. Participants came from under 30 US areas, aged roughly 18 to 89 years. Donors were grouped by their self-reported clinical history. Symptom resolution, clearance, or two negative PCRs marked donors in Cohort 3 as recovered.

V gene TRBV7-9 combines with J gene TRBJ2-1; TRBD2 matches at 9 bases. Sequenced input: PBMCs or T cells enriched from blood (not recorded which). The origin of this receptor is a woman between 50 and 59 years old who had recovered from COVID-19. The CDR3 region is CASSFGGGRAEYNEQFF. DNA of the CDR3: TGTGCCAGCAGCTTTGGCGGCGGGAGGGCGGAGTACAATGAGCAGTTCTTC.